These T cell receptor beta chains were read from a single sample in a study of a mutant IDH1 vaccine in newly diagnosed glioma. Antigen specificity for these receptors is unknown. Assay: immunoSEQ multiplex PCR; the TCRdb copy retains only in-frame clones and omits some. This table has 100,000 to 150,000 clones, about four fifths appearing once. The sequenced sample was PBMCs, obtained from a glioma patient whose treatment included an IDH1 peptide vaccine. The receptors here all came from a man aged 35 to 55 with glioma. Both conserved end residues are part of each CDR3. Each record gives: CDR3 protein, CDR3 DNA, D gene, J gene, V gene, clone size. The D gene is left open where the match is weak. Only part of the rows carry a size: once, few, many, or a class if the clone is expanded.

CDR3aa: CASSAGQGIDGYTF
CDR3nt: TGTGCCAGCAGCGCGGGACAGGGAATCGATGGCTACACCTTC
d_gene: TRBD1
j_gene: TRBJ1-2
v_gene: TRBV9
abundance: .

CDR3aa: CASRPFASGMGGTDTQYF
CDR3nt: TGTGCCAGCCGACCTTTCGCTAGCGGGATGGGGGGCACAGATACGCAGTATTTT
d_gene: TRBD2
j_gene: TRBJ2-3
v_gene: TRBV27
abundance: few

CDR3aa: CASGPPNEQFF
CDR3nt: TGTGCTAGTGGTCCCCCTAACGAGCAGTTCTTC
d_gene: .
j_gene: TRBJ2-1
v_gene: TRBV12-5
abundance: .

CDR3aa: CASSLTGLGGNTIYF
CDR3nt: TGCGCCAGCAGCCTTACAGGGCTAGGAGGAAACACCATATATTTT
d_gene: .
j_gene: TRBJ1-3
v_gene: TRBV5-1
abundance: few

CDR3aa: CASSPMGLSTDTQYF
CDR3nt: TGTGCCAGCAGCCCCATGGGCCTTAGCACAGATACGCAGTATTTT
d_gene: .
j_gene: TRBJ2-3
v_gene: TRBV13
abundance: .

CDR3aa: CASSPEVIVTEAFF
CDR3nt: TGTGCCAGCAGTCCGGAAGTGATTGTGACTGAAGCTTTCTTT
d_gene: .
j_gene: TRBJ1-1
v_gene: TRBV27
abundance: .

CDR3aa: CASSLSGTGANSPLHF
CDR3nt: TGTGCCAGCAGCTTAAGTGGTACAGGGGCCAATTCACCCCTCCACTTT
d_gene: TRBD1
j_gene: TRBJ1-6
v_gene: TRBV11-2
abundance: .

CDR3aa: CASSQLSGDGYTF
CDR3nt: TGTGCCAGCAGCCAACTATCAGGGGACGGCTACACCTTC
d_gene: .
j_gene: TRBJ1-2
v_gene: TRBV14
abundance: .

CDR3aa: CASSLEVGNTEAFF
CDR3nt: TGTGCCAGCAGCTTGGAGGTGGGTAACACTGAAGCTTTCTTT
d_gene: .
j_gene: TRBJ1-1
v_gene: TRBV5-5
abundance: .

CDR3aa: CASSYAFTDTQYF
CDR3nt: TGCGCCAGCAGCTACGCTTTCACAGATACGCAGTATTTT
d_gene: .
j_gene: TRBJ2-3
v_gene: TRBV5-1
abundance: .

CDR3aa: CASSTRSDPPEYF
CDR3nt: TGTGCCAGCAGTACTCGTTCGGACCCTCCAGAGTATTTT
d_gene: .
j_gene: TRBJ2-3
v_gene: TRBV6-5
abundance: .

CDR3aa: CASSPRDKYQETQYF
CDR3nt: TGTGCCAGCAGCCCCAGGGACAAGTACCAAGAGACCCAGTACTTC
d_gene: .
j_gene: TRBJ2-5
v_gene: TRBV11-1
abundance: .

CDR3aa: CASSLWGMEAAFF
CDR3nt: TGTGCCAGCAGCTTGTGGGGCATGGAGGCGGCTTTCTTT
d_gene: .
j_gene: TRBJ1-1
v_gene: TRBV5-5
abundance: .

CDR3aa: CASSYIGAYNEQFF
CDR3nt: TGTGCCAGCAGTTACATAGGGGCTTACAATGAGCAGTTCTTC
d_gene: .
j_gene: TRBJ2-1
v_gene: TRBV6-5
abundance: .

CDR3aa: CASSRDRGIDGYTF
CDR3nt: TGTGCCAGCTCACGGGACAGGGGTATCGATGGCTACACCTTC
d_gene: TRBD1
j_gene: TRBJ1-2
v_gene: TRBV18
abundance: .

CDR3aa: CSVSGGASYEQYF
CDR3nt: TGCAGCGTCTCGGGGGGCGCCTCCTACGAGCAGTACTTC
d_gene: .
j_gene: TRBJ2-7
v_gene: TRBV29-1
abundance: .

CDR3aa: CASSRQLYNEQFF
CDR3nt: TGTGCCAGCAGTCGCCAACTGTACAATGAGCAGTTCTTC
d_gene: .
j_gene: TRBJ2-1
v_gene: TRBV6-1
abundance: .

CDR3aa: CAISGTGTASSYEQYF
CDR3nt: TGTGCCATCAGTGGTACCGGGACAGCTAGCTCCTACGAGCAGTACTTC
d_gene: TRBD1
j_gene: TRBJ2-7
v_gene: TRBV10-3
abundance: .

CDR3aa: CASSSTTGSGTDTQYF
CDR3nt: TGTGCCAGCAGTTCGACCACAGGGTCCGGCACAGATACGCAGTATTTT
d_gene: .
j_gene: TRBJ2-3
v_gene: TRBV28
abundance: few

CDR3aa: CASGYRGPMNTEAFF
CDR3nt: TGCGCCAGCGGGTACAGGGGGCCCATGAACACTGAAGCTTTCTTT
d_gene: TRBD1
j_gene: TRBJ1-1
v_gene: TRBV10-2
abundance: .

CDR3aa: CASSATGTGPYEQYF
CDR3nt: TGTGCCAGCAGCGCTACCGGGACAGGTCCCTACGAGCAGTACTTC
d_gene: TRBD1
j_gene: TRBJ2-7
v_gene: TRBV9
abundance: .

CDR3aa: CASSLQTLAKNIQYF
CDR3nt: TGCGCCAGCAGCCTCCAAACCCTAGCCAAAAACATTCAGTACTTC
d_gene: .
j_gene: TRBJ2-4
v_gene: TRBV5-1
abundance: once